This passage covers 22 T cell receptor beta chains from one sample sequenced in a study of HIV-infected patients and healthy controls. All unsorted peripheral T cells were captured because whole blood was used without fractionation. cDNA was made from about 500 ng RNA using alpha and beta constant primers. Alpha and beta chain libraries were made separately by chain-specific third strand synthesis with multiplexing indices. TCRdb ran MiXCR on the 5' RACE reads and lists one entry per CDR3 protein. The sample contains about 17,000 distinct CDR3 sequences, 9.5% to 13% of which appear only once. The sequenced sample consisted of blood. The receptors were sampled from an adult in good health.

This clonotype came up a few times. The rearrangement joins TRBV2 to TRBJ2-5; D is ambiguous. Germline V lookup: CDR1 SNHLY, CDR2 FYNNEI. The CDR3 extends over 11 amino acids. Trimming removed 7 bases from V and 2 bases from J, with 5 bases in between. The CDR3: CASTAQETQYF. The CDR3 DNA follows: TGTGCCAGCACAGCACAAGAGACCCAGTACTTC.

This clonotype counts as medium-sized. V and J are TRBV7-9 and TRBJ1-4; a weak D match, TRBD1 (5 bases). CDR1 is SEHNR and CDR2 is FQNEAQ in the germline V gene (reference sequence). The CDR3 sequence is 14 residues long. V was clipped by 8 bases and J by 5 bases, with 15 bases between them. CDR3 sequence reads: CASASGTENEKLFF. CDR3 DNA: TGTGCCAGCGCGTCCGGGACTGAGAATGAAAAACTGTTTTTT.

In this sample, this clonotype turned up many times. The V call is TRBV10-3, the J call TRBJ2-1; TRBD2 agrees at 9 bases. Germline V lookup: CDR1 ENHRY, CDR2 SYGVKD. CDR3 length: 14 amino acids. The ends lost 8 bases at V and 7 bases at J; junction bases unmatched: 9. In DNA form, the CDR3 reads TGTGCCATCCAGGGTAGCGGGGGACGGAATGAGCAGTTCTTC. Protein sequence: CAIQGSGGRNEQFF.

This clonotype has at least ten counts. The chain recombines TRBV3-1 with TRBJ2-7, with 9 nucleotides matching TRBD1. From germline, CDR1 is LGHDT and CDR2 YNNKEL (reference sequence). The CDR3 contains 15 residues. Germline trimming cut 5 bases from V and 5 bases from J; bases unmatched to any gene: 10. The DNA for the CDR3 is TGTGCCAGCAGCGAACAGGGACAGGGAGCCCACGAGCAGTACTTC. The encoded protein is CASSEQGQGAHEQYF.

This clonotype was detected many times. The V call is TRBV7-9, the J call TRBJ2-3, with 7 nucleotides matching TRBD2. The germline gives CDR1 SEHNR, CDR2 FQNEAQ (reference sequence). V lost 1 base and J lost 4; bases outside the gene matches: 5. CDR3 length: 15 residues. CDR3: CASSLVSGNADTQYF. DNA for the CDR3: TGTGCCAGCAGCTTAGTGAGCGGGAACGCAGATACGCAGTATTTT.

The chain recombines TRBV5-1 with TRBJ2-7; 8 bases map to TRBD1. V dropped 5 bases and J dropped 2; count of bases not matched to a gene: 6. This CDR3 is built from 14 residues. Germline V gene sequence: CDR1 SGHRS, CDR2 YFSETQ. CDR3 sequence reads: CASSPGQAAYEQYF. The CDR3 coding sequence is TGCGCCAGCAGTCCGGGACAGGCCGCCTACGAGCAGTACTTC.

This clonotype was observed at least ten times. The CDR3 nucleotides read TGTGCCAGCAGTTTGCGCCATAATTCACCCCTCCACTTT. Amino acids: CASSLRHNSPLHF. The chain links TRBV27 to TRBJ1-6; D is uncertain. With 3 bases removed from V and 5 bases from J, the gap between germline ends came to 5 bases. Germline V gives CDR1 MNHEY, CDR2 SMNVEV (reference sequence). The CDR3 runs to 13 residues.

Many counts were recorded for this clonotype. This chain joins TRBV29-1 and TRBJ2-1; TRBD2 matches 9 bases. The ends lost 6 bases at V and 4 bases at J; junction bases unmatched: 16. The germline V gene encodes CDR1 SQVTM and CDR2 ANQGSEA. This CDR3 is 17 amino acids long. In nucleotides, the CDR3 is TGCAGCGTCGAACCTATACCCACTAGCGGGTATTACAATGAGCAGTTCTTC. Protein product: CSVEPIPTSGYYNEQFF.

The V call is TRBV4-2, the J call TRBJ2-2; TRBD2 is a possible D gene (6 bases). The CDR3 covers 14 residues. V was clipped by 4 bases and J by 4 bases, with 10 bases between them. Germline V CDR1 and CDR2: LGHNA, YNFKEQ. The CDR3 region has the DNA TGTGCCAGCAGCCCTGGACTAACCACCGGGGAGCTGTTTTTT. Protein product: CASSPGLTTGELFF.

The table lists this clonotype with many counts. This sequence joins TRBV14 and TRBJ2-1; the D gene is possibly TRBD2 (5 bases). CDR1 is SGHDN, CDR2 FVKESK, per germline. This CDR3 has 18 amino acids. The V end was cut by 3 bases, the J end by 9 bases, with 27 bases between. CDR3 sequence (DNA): TGTGCCAGCAGCCATGTGGGGTCCGCGGCTACCGCCCGGGGTGAGCAGTTCTTC. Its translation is CASSHVGSAATARGEQFF. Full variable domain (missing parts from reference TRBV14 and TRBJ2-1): EAGVTQFPSHSVIEKGQTVTLRCDPISGHDNLYWYRRVMGKEIKFLLHFVKESKQDESGMPNNRFLAERTGGTYSTLKVQPAELEDSGVYFCASSHVGSAATARGEQFFGPGTRLTVL.

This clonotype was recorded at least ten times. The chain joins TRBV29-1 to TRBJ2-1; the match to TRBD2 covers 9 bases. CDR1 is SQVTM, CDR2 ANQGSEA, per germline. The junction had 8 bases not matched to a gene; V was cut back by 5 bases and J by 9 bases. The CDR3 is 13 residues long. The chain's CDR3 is CSVWTSDLGEQFF. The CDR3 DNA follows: TGCAGCGTTTGGACTAGCGATTTAGGTGAGCAGTTCTTC.

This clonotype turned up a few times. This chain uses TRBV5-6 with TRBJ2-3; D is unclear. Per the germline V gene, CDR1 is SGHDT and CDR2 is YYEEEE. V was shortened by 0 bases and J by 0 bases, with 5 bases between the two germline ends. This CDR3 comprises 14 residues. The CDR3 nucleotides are TGTGCCAGCAGCTTGGACAGTAGCACAGATACGCAGTATTTT. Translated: CASSLDSSTDTQYF.

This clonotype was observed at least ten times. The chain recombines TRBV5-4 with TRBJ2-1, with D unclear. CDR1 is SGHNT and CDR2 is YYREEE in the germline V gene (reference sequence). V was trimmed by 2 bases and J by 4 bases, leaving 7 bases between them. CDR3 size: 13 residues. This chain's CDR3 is CASSFAPYNEQFF. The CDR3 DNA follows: TGTGCCAGCAGCTTTGCACCGTACAATGAGCAGTTCTTC. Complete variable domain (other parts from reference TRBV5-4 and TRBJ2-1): ETGVTQSPTHLIKTRGQQVTLRCSSQSGHNTVSWYQQALGQGPQFIFQYYREEENGRGNFPPRFSGLQFPNYSSELNVNALELDDSALYLCASSFAPYNEQFFGPGTRLTVL.

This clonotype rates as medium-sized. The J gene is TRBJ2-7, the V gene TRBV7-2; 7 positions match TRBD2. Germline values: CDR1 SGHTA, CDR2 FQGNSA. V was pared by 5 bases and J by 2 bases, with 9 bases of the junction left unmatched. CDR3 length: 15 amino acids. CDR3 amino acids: CASSPLGGSTYEQYF. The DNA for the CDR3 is TGTGCCAGCAGCCCCCTGGGCGGGAGCACCTACGAGCAGTACTTC.

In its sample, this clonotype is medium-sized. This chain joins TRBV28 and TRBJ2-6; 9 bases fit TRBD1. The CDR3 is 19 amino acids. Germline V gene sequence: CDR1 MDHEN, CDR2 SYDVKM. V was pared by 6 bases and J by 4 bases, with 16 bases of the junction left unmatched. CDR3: CASRTPPGQGDGGANVLTF. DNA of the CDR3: TGTGCCAGCAGAACACCTCCGGGACAGGGCGATGGAGGGGCCAACGTCCTGACTTTC. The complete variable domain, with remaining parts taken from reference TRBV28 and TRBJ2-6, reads DVKVTQSSRYLVKRTGEKVFLECVQDMDHENMFWYRQDPGLGLRLIYFSYDVKMKEKGDIPEGYSVSREKKERFSLILESASTNQTSMYLCASRTPPGQGDGGANVLTFGAGSRLTVL.

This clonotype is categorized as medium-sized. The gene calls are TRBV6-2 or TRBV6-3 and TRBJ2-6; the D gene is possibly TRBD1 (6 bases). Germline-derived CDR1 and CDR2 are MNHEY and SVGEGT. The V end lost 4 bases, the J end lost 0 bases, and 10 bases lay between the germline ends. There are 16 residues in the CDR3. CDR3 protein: CASSSSGHSGANVLTF. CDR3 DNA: TGTGCCAGCAGTTCCTCGGGACACTCTGGGGCCAACGTCCTGACTTTC.

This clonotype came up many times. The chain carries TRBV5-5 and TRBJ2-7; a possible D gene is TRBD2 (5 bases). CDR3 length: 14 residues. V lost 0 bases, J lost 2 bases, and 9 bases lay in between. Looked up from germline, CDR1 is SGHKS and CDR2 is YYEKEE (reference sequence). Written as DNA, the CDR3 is TGTGCCAGCAGCTTGGCGGACTCCCCCTACGAGCAGTACTTC. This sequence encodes CASSLADSPYEQYF.

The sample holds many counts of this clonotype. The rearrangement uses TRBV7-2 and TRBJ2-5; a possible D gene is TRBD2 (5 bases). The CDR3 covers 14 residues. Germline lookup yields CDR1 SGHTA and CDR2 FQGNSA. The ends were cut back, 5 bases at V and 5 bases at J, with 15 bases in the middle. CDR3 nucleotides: TGTGCCAGCAGCCCCGACTACCTCAAGGAGACCCAGTACTTC. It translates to CASSPDYLKETQYF.

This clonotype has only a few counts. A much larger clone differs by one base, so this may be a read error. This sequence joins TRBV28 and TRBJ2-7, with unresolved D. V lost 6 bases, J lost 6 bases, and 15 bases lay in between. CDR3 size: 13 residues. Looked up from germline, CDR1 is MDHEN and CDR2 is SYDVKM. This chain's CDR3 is CASSSSPGVEQYF. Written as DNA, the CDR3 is TGTGCCAGCAGCTCCTCCCCAGGTGTCGAGCAGTACTTC.

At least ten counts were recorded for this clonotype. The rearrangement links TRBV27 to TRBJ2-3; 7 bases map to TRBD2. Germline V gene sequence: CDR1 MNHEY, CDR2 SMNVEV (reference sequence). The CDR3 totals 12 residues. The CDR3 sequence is CASAGEVDTQYF. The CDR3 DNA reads TGTGCTAGTGCGGGAGAGGTCGATACGCAGTATTTT.

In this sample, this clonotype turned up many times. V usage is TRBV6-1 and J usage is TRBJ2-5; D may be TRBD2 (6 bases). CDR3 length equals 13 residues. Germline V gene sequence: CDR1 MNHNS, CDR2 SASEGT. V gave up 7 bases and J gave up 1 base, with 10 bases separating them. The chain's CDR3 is CASTRDFQETQYF. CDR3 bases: TGTGCCAGCACTAGGGACTTCCAAGAGACCCAGTACTTC.

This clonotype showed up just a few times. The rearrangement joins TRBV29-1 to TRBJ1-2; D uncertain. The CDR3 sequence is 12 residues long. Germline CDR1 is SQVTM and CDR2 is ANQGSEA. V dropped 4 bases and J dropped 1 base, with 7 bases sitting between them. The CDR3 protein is CSVGQSNYGYTF. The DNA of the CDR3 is TGCAGCGTTGGGCAGAGTAACTATGGCTACACCTTC. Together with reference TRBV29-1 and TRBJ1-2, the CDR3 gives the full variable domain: SAVISQKPSRDICQRGTSLTIQCQVDSQVTMMFWYRQQPGQSLTLIATANQGSEATYESGFVIDKFPISRPNLTFSTLTVSNMSPEDSSIYLCSVGQSNYGYTFGSGTRLTVV.